These 14 T cell receptor beta chains were sequenced from one sample in a study of vaccination effects on CD4 cells after COVID-19. These receptors' antigens are unknown. Before any sequencing was done, the ViraFEST assay used viral peptide pools to expand antigen-specific CD4+ T cells. Culture lasted roughly 9 days before CD4+ T cell isolation. The vaccine given was either BNT162b2 or mRNA-1273, in two doses. TCRdb's copy holds only in-frame clones and misses some; the assay was immunoSEQ multiplex PCR. The table includes more than 12,000 clones, about 74% detected once. The source material was CD4+ T cells from PBMCs cultured with HCoV-NL63 spike peptides, sampled after COVID-19 vaccination. Every receptor here comes from a human donor who received a COVID-19 vaccine.

In DNA, the CDR3 is TGCAGTGCTAGAGATGACGGGACCCAGTACTTC. Translating it yields CSARDDGTQYF. The chain combines TRBV20-1 with TRBJ2-5; D is unclear. Germline loops: CDR1 DFQATT, CDR2 SNEGSKA (reference sequence). The V gene lost 0 bases and the J gene lost 7 bases, with 6 bases spanning the gap. This CDR3 is built from 11 residues.

This chain joins TRBV7-8 and TRBJ2-4, with D perhaps TRBD2 (6 bases). Germline assignment: CDR1 SGHVS and CDR2 FQNEAQ. The length of the CDR3 is 19 residues. V was pared by 3 bases and J by 0 bases, with 21 bases between. Here the CDR3 reads CASSLFFGSGPLAKNIQYF. The CDR3 DNA follows: TGTGCCAGCAGCTTGTTCTTCGGTAGCGGACCATTAGCCAAAAACATTCAGTACTTC.

The chain has TRBV7-9 and TRBJ1-6; unclear D gene. Germline V CDR1 and CDR2: SEHNR, FQNEAQ (reference sequence). Trimming removed 5 bases at V and 9 bases at J, with 20 bases between. The CDR3 extends over 16 amino acids. In DNA, the CDR3 is TGTGCCAGCAGCCCACAACAGACATCCTCGGGTTCACCCCTCCACTTT. This gives the protein CASSPQQTSSGSPLHF.

This clone was detected a few times. J is TRBJ1-5 and V is TRBV19; D is ambiguous. CDR3 length equals 13 residues. Germline CDR1 and CDR2: LNHDA and SQIVND (reference sequence). Between the trimmed V and J ends, which lost 2 bases and 5 bases, there was a span of 7 bases. The CDR3 nucleotides are TGTGCCAGTAGTATAACAGTTGATCAGCCCCAGCATTTT. Its translation is CASSITVDQPQHF.

This clone has more than one count but fewer than ten. The chain combines TRBV7-9 with TRBJ1-1; no reliable D call. There are 14 residues in the CDR3. V lost 0 bases to trimming and J lost 5 bases, with 10 bases between them. CDR1 SEHNR and CDR2 FQNEAQ come from the germline V gene (reference sequence). The DNA for the CDR3 is TGTGCCAGCAGCTTAGCCTCCCCCACGACTGAAGCTTTCTTT. Translated: CASSLASPTTEAFF. Full variable domain (missing parts from reference TRBV7-9 and TRBJ1-1): DTGVSQNPRHKITKRGQNVTFRCDPISEHNRLYWYRQTLGQGPEFLTYFQNEAQLEKSRLLSDRFSAERPKGSFSTLEIQRTEQGDSAMYLCASSLASPTTEAFFGQGTRLTVV.

The rearrangement uses TRBV3-1 (or the pseudogene TRBV3-2) and TRBJ1-2; D might be TRBD1 (6 bases). The germline CDR1 and CDR2 sequences are LGHDT and YNNKEL (reference sequence). This CDR3 comprises 15 residues. V dropped 4 bases and J dropped 0 bases, with 12 bases sitting between them. As DNA, the CDR3 is TGTGCCAGCAGCCCTCGACAGGAATCTAACTATGGCTACACCTTC. This codes for CASSPRQESNYGYTF.

This chain uses TRBV19 with TRBJ2-3; D unclear. CDR1 and CDR2 (germline): LNHDA, SQIVND (reference sequence). The CDR3 consists of 12 residues. V lost 10 bases, J lost 2 bases, and 10 bases lay in between. The chain's CDR3 is CATSRDTDTQYF. CDR3 bases: TGTGCCACCTCTAGAGACACAGATACGCAGTATTTT.

V and J are TRBV10-3 and TRBJ1-1; 10 bases agree with TRBD1. Trimming removed 9 bases from V and 6 bases from J; junction bases left unmatched: 1. This CDR3 has 11 amino acids. The V gene's germline CDR1 is ENHRY and CDR2 SYGVKD. The CDR3 region has the DNA TGTGCCATAGGACAGGGGGCTGAAGCTTTCTTT. Amino acids: CAIGQGAEAFF.

The rearrangement joins TRBV7-2 to TRBJ1-6; no firm D call. V was clipped by 1 base and J by 5 bases, with 9 bases between them. The CDR3 has 15 residues. CDR1 and CDR2 from the germline V gene are SGHTA and FQGNSA. CDR3 loop: CASSLVPADNSPLHF. The CDR3 nucleotides are TGTGCCAGCAGCTTAGTGCCGGCAGATAATTCACCCCTCCACTTT. Complete variable domain (other parts from reference TRBV7-2 and TRBJ1-6): GAGVSQSPSNKVTEKGKDVELRCDPISGHTALYWYRQSLGQGLEFLIYFQGNSAPDKSGLPSDRFSAERTGGSVSTLTIQRTQQEDSAVYLCASSLVPADNSPLHFGNGTRLTVT.

This clone was seen a handful of times. The V call is TRBV6-1, the J call TRBJ1-6, with 7 bases matching TRBD1. Losses at the gene ends were 3 bases for V and 7 bases for J; bases not matched to a gene: 3. The CDR3 spans 14 residues. CDR1 MNHNS and CDR2 SASEGT come from the germline V gene. The CDR3 nucleotides are TGTGCCAGCAGTGACAGACAGGGAAATTCACCCCTCCACTTT. Amino acids: CASSDRQGNSPLHF.

The chain employs TRBV6-5 and TRBJ2-7, with 11 bases matching TRBD2. Germline assignment: CDR1 MNHEY and CDR2 SVGAGI. The CDR3 consists of 16 residues. Trimming took 0 bases from V and 4 from J; bases not matched to a gene: 5. CDR3 sequence: CASSYSLAGGQYEQYF. CDR3 sequence (DNA): TGTGCCAGCAGTTACTCTCTAGCGGGAGGACAATACGAGCAGTACTTC.

As for this clone: This specimen includes other DNA sequences encoding the same CDR3. The chain couples TRBV6-2 or TRBV6-3 to TRBJ2-6; D gene unclear. Germline V lookup: CDR1 MNHEY, CDR2 SVGEGT. Trimming stripped 2 bases from V and 0 bases from J, with 2 bases between. The CDR3 has 14 amino acids. DNA of the CDR3: TGTGCCAGCAGTTACAGCTCTGGGGCCAACGTCCTGACTTTC. This encodes CASSYSSGANVLTF.

The rearrangement joins TRBV15 to TRBJ2-7; 7 bases map to TRBD1. The CDR3 is 13 residues long. V lost 5 bases, J lost 5 bases, and 6 bases stayed unmatched. Germline values: CDR1 LNHNV, CDR2 YYDKDF (reference sequence). CDR3 coding DNA: TGTGCCACCAGCCTGCGACAGGGCCACGAGCAGTACTTC. Encoded protein: CATSLRQGHEQYF. Looking up the rest from reference TRBV15 and TRBJ2-7 gives the full variable domain: DAMVIQNPRYQVTQFGKPVTLSCSQTLNHNVMYWYQQKSSQAPKLLFHYYDKDFNNEADTPDNFQSRRPNTSFCFLDIRSPGLGDTAMYLCATSLRQGHEQYFGPGTRLTVT.

V gene TRBV10-1 combines with J gene TRBJ2-1; weak D call: TRBD2 (6 bases). This CDR3 is 13 amino acids long. V was clipped by 8 bases and J by 9 bases, with 17 bases between them. Germline CDR1 reads WNHNN; CDR2 reads SYGVQD (reference sequence). The CDR3 sequence is CASRPRRRGEQFF. As DNA, the CDR3 is TGCGCCAGCCGGCCTAGGAGGAGGGGTGAGCAGTTCTTC.